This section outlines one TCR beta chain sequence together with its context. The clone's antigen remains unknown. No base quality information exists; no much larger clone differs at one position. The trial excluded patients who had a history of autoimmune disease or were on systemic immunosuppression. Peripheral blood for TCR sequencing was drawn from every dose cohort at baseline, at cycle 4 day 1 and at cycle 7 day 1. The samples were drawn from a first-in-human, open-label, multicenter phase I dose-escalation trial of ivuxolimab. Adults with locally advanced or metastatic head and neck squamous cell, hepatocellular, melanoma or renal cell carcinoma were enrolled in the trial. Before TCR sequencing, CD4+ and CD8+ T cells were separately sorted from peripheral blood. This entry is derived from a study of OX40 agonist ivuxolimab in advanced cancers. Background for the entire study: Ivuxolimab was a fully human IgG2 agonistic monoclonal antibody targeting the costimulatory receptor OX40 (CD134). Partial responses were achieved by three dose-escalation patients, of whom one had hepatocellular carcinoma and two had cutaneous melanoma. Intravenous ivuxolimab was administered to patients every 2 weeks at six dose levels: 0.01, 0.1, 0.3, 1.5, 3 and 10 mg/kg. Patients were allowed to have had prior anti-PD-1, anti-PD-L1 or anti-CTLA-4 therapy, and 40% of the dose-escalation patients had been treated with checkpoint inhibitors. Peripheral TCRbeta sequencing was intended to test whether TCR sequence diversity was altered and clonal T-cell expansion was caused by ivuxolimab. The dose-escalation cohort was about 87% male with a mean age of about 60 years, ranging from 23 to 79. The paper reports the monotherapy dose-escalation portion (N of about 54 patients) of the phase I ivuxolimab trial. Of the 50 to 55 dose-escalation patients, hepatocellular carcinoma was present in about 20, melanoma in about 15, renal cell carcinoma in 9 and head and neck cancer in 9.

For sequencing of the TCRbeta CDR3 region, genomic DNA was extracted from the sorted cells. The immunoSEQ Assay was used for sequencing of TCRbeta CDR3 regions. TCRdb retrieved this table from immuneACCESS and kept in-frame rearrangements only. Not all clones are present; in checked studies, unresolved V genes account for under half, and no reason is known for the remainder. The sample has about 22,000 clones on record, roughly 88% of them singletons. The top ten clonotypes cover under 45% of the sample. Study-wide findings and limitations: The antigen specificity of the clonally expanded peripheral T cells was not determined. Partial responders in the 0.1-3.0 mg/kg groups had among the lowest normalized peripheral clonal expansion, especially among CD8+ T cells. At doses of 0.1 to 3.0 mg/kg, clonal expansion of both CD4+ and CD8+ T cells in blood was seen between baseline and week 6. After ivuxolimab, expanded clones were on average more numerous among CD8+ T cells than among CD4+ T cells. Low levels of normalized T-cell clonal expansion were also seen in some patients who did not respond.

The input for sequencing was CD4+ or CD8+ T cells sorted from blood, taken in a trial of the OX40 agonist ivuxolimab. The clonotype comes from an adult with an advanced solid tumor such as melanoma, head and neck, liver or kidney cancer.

This receptor has the CDR3 CASSDSRVAPCEQYF. DNA sequence: TGTGCCAGCAGTGACAGCAGGGTCGCGCCCTGCGAGCAGTACTTC. The chain couples TRBV25-1 to TRBJ2-5; TRBD1 is a weak D gene call, 5 bases matching. The end of the DNA is better explained by TRBJ2-7, so the J call may be wrong. Spanning cysteine to phenylalanine, the CDR3 consists of 15 amino acids. Only the CDR3 DNA is retained, 45 bases long and in frame from the first base. CDR1 and CDR2, per the germline V gene, are MGHDK and SYGVNS.